This entry lists 29 T cell receptor beta chains sequenced from one sample in a study of identical twins. TCRdb reanalysed the 5' RACE reads using MiXCR and keeps one entry per CDR3 protein. The profile shows about 720,000 distinct CDR3 sequences, 8% to 9% of them singletons. These sequences were also reported in another study, on yellow fever vaccine responses in identical twins.

The sequenced material came from PBMCs. Every receptor here comes from a woman aged 18-29 years in good health.

In its sample, this clonotype was seen many times. V is TRBV4-2 and J is TRBJ2-7; 14 bases agree with TRBD2. Germline trimming cut 3 bases from V and 4 bases from J; bases unmatched to any gene: 17. Germline values: CDR1 LGHNA, CDR2 YNFKEQ. This CDR3 comprises 20 residues. CDR3 region: CASSQDRQGLTSGGAYEQYF. The CDR3 DNA reads TGTGCCAGCAGCCAGGATAGACAGGGGCTGACTAGCGGGGGGGCTTACGAGCAGTACTTC.

This clonotype was seen only a few times. This chain uses TRBV4-3 with TRBJ2-5, with D unresolved. The CDR3 has 14 residues. Per germline, CDR1 LGHNA and CDR2 YSLEER. Trimming shortened V by 1 base and J by 1 base, and 7 bases separated the two germline ends. CDR3 nucleotides: TGCGCCAGCAGCCAAGGGCTTGTCCAAGAGACCCAGTACTTC. This encodes CASSQGLVQETQYF.

This clonotype was seen a handful of times. The genes are TRBV28 and TRBJ2-7; 12 bases fit TRBD2. Per germline, CDR1 MDHEN and CDR2 SYDVKM. The CDR3 covers 16 residues. J gave up 6 bases and V 2 bases, and 8 bases lay outside the gene matches. The CDR3 DNA reads as TGTGCCAGCAGTTTAAGGTTTCTAGCGGGAGGGGGCGAGCAGTACTTC. Translating gives CASSLRFLAGGGEQYF.

The chain couples TRBV7-9 to TRBJ2-1; D is tentatively TRBD1 or TRBD2 (5 bases each). V lost 5 bases and J 10 bases, leaving 15 bases between the germline ends. This CDR3 has 13 residues. CDR1 and CDR2 (germline): SEHNR, FQNEAQ (reference sequence). CDR3 DNA sequence: TGTGCCAGCAGCCCTCCCCCGGGGACCGAGCAGTTCTTC. Amino acid sequence: CASSPPPGTEQFF.

DNA for the CDR3: TGTGCCAGCAGCTTAAGCAGTTCTAATACGCAGTATTTT. Encoded protein: CASSLSSSNTQYF. The chain employs TRBV7-2 and TRBJ2-3, with D uncertain. The CDR3 spans 13 residues. CDR1 and CDR2 (germline): SGHTA, FQGNSA. V was trimmed by 2 bases and J by 7 bases, leaving 10 bases between them.

The chain links TRBV7-2 to TRBJ2-7, with D maybe TRBD1 (6 bases). The germline V and J ends were trimmed by 0 bases and 2 bases, with 11 bases remaining between them. Germline lookup yields CDR1 SGHTA and CDR2 FQGNSA. The CDR3 is made up of 15 amino acids. CDR3 region: CASSLAPAGAYEQYF. In DNA form, the CDR3 reads TGTGCCAGCAGCTTAGCCCCCGCAGGGGCCTACGAGCAGTACTTC. The whole variable domain, filled in from reference TRBV7-2 and TRBJ2-7, reads GAGVSQSPSNKVTEKGKDVELRCDPISGHTALYWYRQSLGQGLEFLIYFQGNSAPDKSGLPSDRFSAERTGGSVSTLTIQRTQQEDSAVYLCASSLAPAGAYEQYFGPGTRLTVT.

This chain links TRBV6-1 with TRBJ2-4; no reliable D call. V was pared by 8 bases and J by 0 bases, with 8 bases between. The V gene's germline CDR1 is MNHNS and CDR2 SASEGT. The CDR3 consists of 13 residues. CDR3 residues: CASRGGAKNIQYF. The CDR3 DNA is TGTGCCAGCCGCGGTGGAGCCAAAAACATTCAGTACTTC.

This clonotype was picked up many times. CDR3: CASSVTSGSTDTQYF. CDR3 sequence (DNA): TGTGCCAGCAGCGTCACTAGCGGGAGCACAGATACGCAGTATTTT. The rearrangement joins TRBV6-2 or TRBV6-3 to TRBJ2-3; 9 bases line up with TRBD2. The germline V gene encodes CDR1 MNHEY and CDR2 SVGEGT. J was trimmed by 0 bases and V by 6 bases; bases with no gene match: 4. The CDR3 runs 15 residues.

This clonotype was counted between two and nine times. J is TRBJ2-5 and V is TRBV6-1, with TRBD1 identical over 10 bases. Trimming took 6 bases from V and 5 from J; bases not matched to a gene: 18. This CDR3 has 18 residues. CDR1 MNHNS and CDR2 SASEGT come from the germline V gene. In nucleotides, the CDR3 is TGTGCCAGCAGCCAAACAGCCTCCGGGACAGGGGTTTTGGAGACCCAGTACTTC. Its protein is CASSQTASGTGVLETQYF.

This clonotype showed up just once. The chain combines TRBV28 with TRBJ2-7, with a possible D match to TRBD2 (6 bases). The V end was cut by 4 bases, the J end by 3 bases, with 25 bases between. The CDR3 length is 18 residues. Germline values: CDR1 MDHEN, CDR2 SYDVKM. CDR3 DNA: TGTGCCAGCAGTTCCGCATTGTCTGGGCGCTACGGGAGCTACGAGCAGTACTTC. Translated: CASSSALSGRYGSYEQYF.

V and J are TRBV6-2 or TRBV6-3 and TRBJ2-1; perhaps TRBD2 as D (6 bases). Germline V CDR1 and CDR2: MNHEY, SVGEGT. The CDR3 loop spans 12 amino acids. V lost 8 bases and J 12 bases, leaving 17 bases between the germline ends. CDR3 sequence: CASRDSAGGQFF. CDR3 nucleotides: TGTGCCAGCCGGGATAGCGCCGGGGGGCAGTTCTTC.

This clonotype was observed at least ten times. This chain uses TRBV7-9 with TRBJ2-4, with no clear D. Per germline, CDR1 SEHNR and CDR2 FQNEAQ (reference sequence). V was shortened by 5 bases and J by 0 bases, with 14 bases between the two germline ends. The CDR3 is 16 residues long. DNA for the CDR3: TGTGCCAGCAGCCGATTAGACAAGATAGCCAAAAACATTCAGTACTTC. This encodes CASSRLDKIAKNIQYF.

This clonotype was counted only a few times. The rearrangement links TRBV12-3 or TRBV12-4 to TRBJ2-7; no clear D. Trimming shortened V by 4 bases and J by 6 bases, and 10 bases separated the two germline ends. CDR3 length equals 12 residues. This CDR3 is CASSSVEAEQYF. The CDR3 DNA is TGTGCCAGCAGTTCGGTGGAAGCCGAGCAGTACTTC.

The chain recombines TRBV4-2 with TRBJ2-3, with unresolved D. This CDR3 comprises 17 residues. Germline lookup yields CDR1 LGHNA and CDR2 YNFKEQ. V dropped 1 base and J dropped 0 bases, with 14 bases sitting between them. This chain's CDR3 is CASSQATWGSSTDTQYF. The CDR3 nucleotides read TGTGCCAGCAGCCAAGCTACCTGGGGATCTAGCACAGATACGCAGTATTTT.

V and J are TRBV6-4 and TRBJ2-3; TRBD2 agrees at 8 bases. This CDR3 region has 13 residues. Germline V CDR1 and CDR2: MRHNA, SNTAGT. The junction had 13 bases not matched to a gene; V was cut back by 10 bases and J by 10 bases. The CDR3 region has the DNA TGTGCCACGGCCCGGGAGGGCCTACAGCCGCAGTATTTT. Amino acid sequence: CATAREGLQPQYF.

The chain employs TRBV5-1 and TRBJ2-2; 7 nucleotides align to TRBD1. This CDR3 is built from 15 residues. V shed 4 bases, J shed 5 bases, and the junction held 8 bases outside the gene matches. Per the germline V gene, CDR1 is SGHRS and CDR2 is YFSETQ. CDR3 protein: CASSPRQGRTGELFF. The CDR3 DNA follows: TGCGCCAGCAGCCCCAGACAGGGTAGGACCGGGGAGCTGTTTTTT. The full variable domain, its missing parts supplied by reference TRBV5-1 and TRBJ2-2, is KAGVTQTPRYLIKTRGQQVTLSCSPISGHRSVSWYQQTPGQGLQFLFEYFSETQRNKGNFPGRFSGRQFSNSRSEMNVSTLELGDSALYLCASSPRQGRTGELFFGEGSRLTVL.

The table lists this clonotype with many counts. This rearrangement joins TRBV6-5 to TRBJ2-3, with a tentative D call TRBD1 (6 bases). The CDR3 is 16 amino acids. The V end was cut by 5 bases, the J end by 3 bases, with 18 bases between. The germline V gene has CDR1 MNHEY and CDR2 SVGAGI. The CDR3 nucleotides read TGTGCCAGCAGTCCTCAACGTAACAGGGCGACAGATACGCAGTATTTT. It codes for CASSPQRNRATDTQYF.

This clonotype was detected only a few times. The J gene is TRBJ2-7, the V gene TRBV5-1; possible D gene TRBD1, 6 bases. Trimming pared 0 bases from V and 3 bases from J, leaving 13 bases between. Per the germline V gene, CDR1 is SGHRS and CDR2 is YFSETQ. There are 15 residues in the CDR3. CDR3 coding DNA: TGCGCCAGCAGCTTGGTCGCAGGGGAAAACTACGAGCAGTACTTC. Protein sequence: CASSLVAGENYEQYF.

This clonotype was picked up a small number of times. As DNA, the CDR3 is TGTGCCAGCAGAGGACCCGGGACTCCTGCTGACGAGCAGTACTTC. Amino acid sequence: CASRGPGTPADEQYF. The chain links TRBV6-2 or TRBV6-3 to TRBJ2-7; weak D call: TRBD2 (6 bases). This CDR3 comprises 15 residues. The V gene lost 6 bases and the J gene lost 5 bases, with 20 bases spanning the gap. Germline CDR1 is MNHEY and CDR2 is SVGEGT.

This clonotype was counted ten times or more. J is TRBJ2-1 and V is TRBV5-1; 11 nucleotides match TRBD1. The CDR3 consists of 14 residues. The V gene's germline CDR1 is SGHRS and CDR2 YFSETQ. Trimming cost V 3 bases and J 7 bases; bases outside gene matches: 3. CDR3 protein: CASSWTGGENEQFF. CDR3 bases: TGCGCCAGCAGCTGGACAGGGGGCGAAAATGAGCAGTTCTTC.

This clonotype was counted only a few times. V and J are TRBV12-3 or TRBV12-4 and TRBJ1-5, with 7 bases fitting TRBD1. This CDR3 region has 17 residues. The V segment lost 0 bases and the J segment 2 bases; nucleotides outside the gene matches: 7. This CDR3 is CASSLARTGRGNQPQHF. In nucleotides, the CDR3 is TGTGCCAGCAGTTTAGCGAGGACAGGTCGAGGCAATCAGCCCCAGCATTTT.

The V gene is TRBV11-1, the J gene TRBJ2-7, with a possible D match to TRBD2 (5 bases). The germline V gene encodes CDR1 SGHAT and CDR2 FQDESV (reference sequence). V was cut by 2 bases and J by 3 bases, with 8 bases left in between. The CDR3 covers 13 residues. Here the CDR3 reads CASSLPGIYEQYF. CDR3 nucleotide sequence: TGTGCCAGCAGCTTACCGGGGATCTACGAGCAGTACTTC.

This clonotype was seen a few times. The chain employs TRBV9 and TRBJ2-1; D possibly corresponds to TRBD2 (5 bases). The CDR3 totals 12 residues. V shed 7 bases and J shed 10 bases, with 15 bases lying between them. Germline V gene lookup returns CDR1 SGDLS and CDR2 YYNGEE. CDR3 loop: CASGPPGGEQFF. CDR3 DNA sequence: TGTGCCAGCGGCCCCCCGGGCGGGGAGCAGTTCTTC.

To note about this clonotype: Compared with germline, one end of the junction differs, possibly owing to a read error. The rearrangement uses TRBV25-1 and TRBJ2-7; D is perhaps TRBD1 (5 bases). Germline V gives CDR1 MGHDK, CDR2 SYGVNS. The length of the CDR3 is 15 residues. The CDR3 DNA reads as TGTGCCAGCAGTGACCCGACAGATGCCATCTACGAGCAGCACTTC. It encodes CASSDPTDAIYEQHF.

This clonotype was counted at least ten times. The chain recombines TRBV7-9 with TRBJ2-1, with TRBD2 as a possible D gene (5 bases). The CDR3 totals 15 residues. Per germline, CDR1 SEHNR and CDR2 FQNEAQ (reference sequence). The germline V and J ends were trimmed by 6 bases and 5 bases, with 17 bases remaining between them. This chain's CDR3 is CASRVPGTWDNEQFF. CDR3 in DNA: TGTGCCAGCAGGGTACCGGGAACCTGGGACAATGAGCAGTTCTTC.

This clonotype was counted only a few times. CDR3 sequence: CASSLAVRWYEQYF. CDR3 sequence (DNA): TGTGCCAGCAGCTTAGCGGTCCGATGGTACGAGCAGTACTTC. The chain employs TRBV7-9 and TRBJ2-7, with D hard to call. The CDR3 covers 14 residues. V dropped 0 bases and J dropped 4 bases, with 10 bases sitting between them. From germline, CDR1 is SEHNR and CDR2 FQNEAQ (reference sequence).

This clonotype came up many times. The V call is TRBV20-1, the J call TRBJ2-5; possibly TRBD2 for D (5 bases). This CDR3 has 16 amino acids. Germline V gene data show CDR1 as DFQATT and CDR2 as SNEGSKA (reference sequence). Trimming took 6 bases from V and 4 from J, leaving 24 bases between them. The DNA for the CDR3 is TGCAGTGCACACTACGGAGGCCTCCTTTCACGAGAGACCCAGTACTTC. This encodes CSAHYGGLLSRETQYF.

This clonotype was seen ten or more times. The chain recombines TRBV29-1 with TRBJ2-3, with TRBD2 identical over 12 bases. With 1 base clipped from V and 2 bases from J, the junction kept 7 bases outside the gene matches. The CDR3 has 17 amino acids. The V gene's germline CDR1 is SQVTM and CDR2 ANQGSEA. DNA of the CDR3: TGCAGCGTTGAAGGACTCGGGACTAGCGGGTTCACAGATACGCAGTATTTT. Amino acid sequence: CSVEGLGTSGFTDTQYF.

This clonotype was observed at least ten times. This rearrangement joins TRBV27 to TRBJ2-1; D possibly corresponds to TRBD1 (6 bases). Deletions cut 4 bases from V and 0 bases from J, with 7 bases between. Germline CDR1 is MNHEY and CDR2 is SMNVEV (reference sequence). The CDR3 extends over 14 amino acids. The CDR3, as DNA: TGTGCCAGCAGTTCACAGGGCTCCTACAATGAGCAGTTCTTC. As protein: CASSSQGSYNEQFF.